These 9 T cell receptor beta chains came from one sample sequenced in a study of spatial heterogeneity in lung cancer. Time point described: sample taken at primary tumor resection. These receptors have no identified antigens. One entry per CDR3 protein, called by TCRdb with MiXCR from the 5' RACE reads. The sample shows 1,500 to 2,000 distinct CDR3 sequences, 4% to 5.5% of them seen only once. General study points: Expanded alpha and beta TCR counts within tumors tracked tumor mutation counts.

Sequenced material: lung tumor tissue, taken at surgery. These TCRs come from a male donor with early-stage non-small cell lung cancer.

Here the CDR3 DNA reads TGTGCCATCAGTGAGGGGGGGCTTCAGCCCCAGCATTTT. Amino acid sequence: CAISEGGLQPQHF. The rearrangement joins TRBV10-3 to TRBJ1-5; TRBD1 is a possible D gene (6 bases). The CDR3 is 13 amino acids. The germline V gene encodes CDR1 ENHRY and CDR2 SYGVKD. Trimming removed 2 bases at V and 6 bases at J, with 8 bases between.

By proportion, this clonotype is medium-sized (0.01 to 0.1%). V gene TRBV15 combines with J gene TRBJ2-1; 9 bases align to TRBD2. With 5 bases clipped from V and 0 bases from J, the junction kept 2 bases outside the gene matches. The CDR3 runs 15 residues. CDR1 and CDR2 (germline): LNHNV, YYDKDF (reference sequence). CDR3 bases: TGTGCCACCAGCGAGACTAGCGGCTCCTACAATGAGCAGTTCTTC. As protein: CATSETSGSYNEQFF.

This clonotype ranks as medium-sized (0.01 to 0.1%). The V and J genes are TRBV7-6 and TRBJ2-5; 11 bases match TRBD1. The CDR3 spans 14 residues. The junction had 9 bases not matched to a gene; V was cut back by 10 bases and J by 5 bases. From germline, CDR1 is SGHVS and CDR2 FNYEAQ. In DNA form, the CDR3 reads TGTGCCATCGGTGGACAGGGGGCTTCGGAGACCCAGTACTTC. It yields the protein CAIGGQGASETQYF.

By its share, this clonotype is medium-sized. This chain uses TRBV6-1 with TRBJ1-5; TRBD1 matches at 8 bases. The V and J ends lost 1 base and 6 bases, in that order; junction bases with no gene match: 5. CDR1 MNHNS and CDR2 SASEGT come from the germline V gene. The CDR3 runs to 15 residues. The CDR3 is CASSEGTGLSQPQHF. CDR3 DNA: TGTGCCAGCAGTGAAGGGACAGGGCTTTCTCAGCCCCAGCATTTT.

This clonotype has ten or more counts. The V call is TRBV6-2 or TRBV6-3, the J call TRBJ2-3, with TRBD2 identical over 8 bases. The CDR3 sequence is 15 residues long. The trim removed 0 bases at V and 1 base at J, leaving 0 bases unmatched. Germline values: CDR1 MNHEY, CDR2 SVGEGT. The CDR3 reads CASSYSTSGTDTQYF. The CDR3, as DNA: TGTGCCAGCAGTTACTCGACTAGCGGCACAGATACGCAGTATTTT.

The chain carries TRBV20-1 and TRBJ2-5; 7 bases match TRBD2. The CDR3 consists of 13 residues. Per germline, CDR1 DFQATT and CDR2 SNEGSKA (reference sequence). The V gene end was trimmed by 6 bases and the J gene end by 5 bases; junction bases not matched to a gene: 9. This CDR3 reads CSASGLVGETQYF. As DNA, the CDR3 is TGCAGTGCCAGTGGACTAGTCGGGGAGACCCAGTACTTC.

This clonotype rates as medium-sized. The chain recombines TRBV3-2 with TRBJ1-2; the table assigns TRBD1, which was not confirmed against the DNA. TRBV3-2 is a pseudogene locus. The CDR3 is 14 residues long. The DNA for the CDR3 is TGTGCCAGCAGCCAAGGGGGGCTTTCGGGCGGCTACACCTTC. Protein: CASSQGGLSGGYTF.

By frequency in the sample, this clonotype is medium-sized. V and J are TRBV3-1 and TRBJ2-3; 10 bases are shared with TRBD2. CDR3 size: 15 residues. The V and J ends lost 5 bases and 0 bases, in that order; junction bases with no gene match: 2. CDR1 and CDR2 from the germline V gene are LGHDT and YNNKEL (reference sequence). CDR3 in DNA: TGTGCCAGCAGCAGGACTAGCGGTAGCACAGATACGCAGTATTTT. This sequence encodes CASSRTSGSTDTQYF.

This clonotype has a handful of counts. The chain recombines TRBV7-3 with TRBJ2-2; D gene unclear. V was trimmed by 5 bases and J by 6 bases, leaving 7 bases between them. CDR1 SGHTA and CDR2 FQGTGA come from the germline V gene. CDR3 length: 12 amino acids. The CDR3 region has the DNA TGTGCCAGCAGCCCCCGAGCCGGGGAGCTGTTTTTT. Protein: CASSPRAGELFF. Based on the CDR3 plus reference TRBV7-3 and TRBJ2-2, the full variable domain is GAGVSQTPSNKVTEKGKYVELRCDPISGHTALYWYRQSLGQGPEFLIYFQGTGAADDSGLPNDRFFAVRPEGSVSTLKIQRTERGDSAVYLCASSPRAGELFFGEGSRLTVL.